This T cell receptor (beta chain) is from a study of regulatory T cells in long-lasting Graves disease. Through Arm-PCR of CDR3 regions and iRepertoire HTBI primers, TCR beta libraries were built. Via MiXCR, TCRdb re-called the multiplex PCR reads, giving one row per CDR3 protein. The table shows some 410,000 distinct CDR3 sequences, with roughly 15% occurring only once. The V gene's germline CDR1 is ENHRY and CDR2 SYGVKD. The CDR3 covers 14 residues. Trimming removed 6 bases from V and 4 bases from J, with 15 bases in between. Study observations and caveats: With a small sample size, accuracy may have been reduced.

About this clonotype: Its specificity is unknown.

Noted time point: newly diagnosed GD, antithyroid drugs for less than 3 months. Making the TCR library involved RNA that had been extracted from PBMCs. These data were also reused for a study on T cells in Graves' hyperthyroidism and ophthalmopathy. That source reports: HTBI primers drove first-round RT-PCR of the TCR CDR3.

J is TRBJ1-1 and V is TRBV10-3; tentative D call: TRBD1 (5 bases). The sample in question was peripheral blood mononuclear cells (PBMCs), obtained at new diagnosis, from a patient treated with antithyroid drugs. The sequence was collected from a woman aged 30 to 39 with Graves disease. The CDR3 spells CAISGLGRGTEAFF. In DNA form, the CDR3 reads TGTGCCATCAGCGGACTGGGGCGCGGCACTGAAGCTTTCTTT.